Listed here are 18 T cell receptor beta chains from one sample, sequenced in a study of beta chain features in type 1 diabetes. All of the isolated RNA was reverse transcribed, so expressed TCRB transcripts were sequenced. Some clones are missing from TCRdb's copy, which holds only in-frame ones; the method was immunoSEQ multiplex PCR. The sample carries 600,000 or so clones, 9.5% to 15% recorded once. General observations from the study: Shorter TCRB CDR3s, moderately but significantly so, were found in Type 1 diabetes patients in all four CD4+ subsets.

The antigens of these receptors remain unknown. The sequencing input was naive CD4+ T cells from blood. Receptors were obtained from a man between 25 and 39 years old with type 1 diabetes.

This clone came up a few times. This rearrangement joins TRBV9 to TRBJ2-1; perhaps TRBD2 as D (6 bases). V dropped 0 bases and J dropped 7 bases, with 8 bases sitting between them. This CDR3 region has 13 residues. Germline assignment: CDR1 SGDLS and CDR2 YYNGEE. The CDR3 sequence: CASSVGLENEQFF. The CDR3 DNA reads as TGTGCCAGCAGCGTAGGACTAGAGAATGAGCAGTTCTTC. Full variable domain (remainder filled in from reference TRBV9 and TRBJ2-1): DSGVTQTPKHLITATGQRVTLRCSPRSGDLSVYWYQQSLDQGLQFLIQYYNGEERAKGNILERFSAQQFPDLHSELNLSSLELGDSALYFCASSVGLENEQFFGPGTRLTVL.

This clone was seen a few times. CDR3 protein: CASSNGGTAIYNEQFF. The CDR3, as DNA: TGTGCCAGCAGCAACGGCGGGACAGCCATTTACAATGAGCAGTTCTTC. The chain joins TRBV21-1 to TRBJ2-1; the DNA was not compared with TRBD1, the D call given in the table. TRBV21-1 is tagged as a pseudogene. CDR3 length equals 16 residues.

This clone was seen a few times. The V and J genes are TRBV5-4 and TRBJ2-1; no clear D gene. This CDR3 region has 12 residues. Germline V gene lookup returns CDR1 SGHNT and CDR2 YYREEE (reference sequence). V was shortened by 0 bases and J by 12 bases, with 10 bases between the two germline ends. The CDR3 DNA is TGTGCCAGCAGCTTGGACCCTTTGGGGCAGTTCTTC. It codes for CASSLDPLGQFF.

This clone was seen ten or more times. V gene TRBV9 combines with J gene TRBJ2-2; D unclear. CDR1 and CDR2 (germline): SGDLS, YYNGEE. CDR3 length: 14 amino acids. V shed 1 base and J shed 5 bases, with 9 bases lying between them. Here the CDR3 reads CASSVNRQTGELFF. CDR3 sequence (DNA): TGTGCCAGCAGCGTAAATAGGCAAACCGGGGAGCTGTTTTTT.

This clone was detected a few times. The rearrangement uses TRBV28 and TRBJ1-2; D gene uncertain. CDR1 is MDHEN and CDR2 is SYDVKM in the germline V gene. This CDR3 has 12 amino acids. Trimming pared 5 bases from V and 4 bases from J, leaving 8 bases between. CDR3 DNA: TGTGCCAGCAGTGTCTCAAGCTATGGCTACACCTTC. Protein: CASSVSSYGYTF.

The V call is TRBV4-2, the J call TRBJ1-6; 7 nucleotides line up with TRBD1. From germline, CDR1 is LGHNA and CDR2 YNFKEQ. V dropped 1 base and J dropped 6; count of bases not matched to a gene: 6. This CDR3 contains 16 residues. CDR3 loop: CASSQAGQTRNSPLHF. CDR3 coding DNA: TGTGCCAGCAGCCAAGCGGGACAGACCCGTAATTCACCCCTCCACTTT.

This clone was seen more than once but under ten times. The chain joins TRBV9 to TRBJ1-2, with TRBD1 as a possible D gene (5 bases). Germline CDR1 SGDLS, CDR2 YYNGEE. CDR3 size: 14 residues. The V end lost 5 bases, the J end lost 1 base, and 12 bases lay between the germline ends. In DNA, the CDR3 is TGTGCCAGCAGTGGGGGTACGGTTAACTATGGCTACACCTTC. Protein sequence: CASSGGTVNYGYTF. The full variable domain, in which reference TRBV9 and TRBJ1-2 provide the parts outside the CDR3, is DSGVTQTPKHLITATGQRVTLRCSPRSGDLSVYWYQQSLDQGLQFLIQYYNGEERAKGNILERFSAQQFPDLHSELNLSSLELGDSALYFCASSGGTVNYGYTFGSGTRLTVV.

This clone came up a few times. The chain carries TRBV7-9 and TRBJ2-6; tentatively, D is TRBD1 or TRBD2 (5 bases each). The CDR3 has 13 residues. Trimming cost V 10 bases and J 0 bases, with 7 bases left between them. Germline CDR1 and CDR2: SEHNR and FQNEAQ (reference sequence). The CDR3 is CATGASGANVLTF. In nucleotides, the CDR3 is TGTGCCACCGGGGCCTCTGGGGCCAACGTCCTGACTTTC.

This chain connects TRBV5-1 to TRBJ1-5; a possible D gene is TRBD1 (5 bases). The germline V gene encodes CDR1 SGHRS and CDR2 YFSETQ. V was trimmed by 0 bases and J by 5 bases, leaving 9 bases between them. The CDR3 runs 14 residues. The DNA for the CDR3 is TGCGCCAGCAGCTTGGAGGGGAGGGATCAGCCCCAGCATTTT. This translates into CASSLEGRDQPQHF.

The rearrangement links TRBV5-4 to TRBJ1-3, with TRBD1 as a possible D gene (5 bases). Between the trimmed V and J ends, which lost 3 bases and 0 bases, there was a span of 13 bases. CDR1 SGHNT and CDR2 YYREEE come from the germline V gene (reference sequence). The CDR3 length is 16 residues. Here the CDR3 reads CASSSRVTISGNTIYF. CDR3 in DNA: TGTGCCAGCAGCTCCAGGGTTACCATCTCTGGAAACACCATATATTTT.

This clone showed up just a few times. Here the CDR3 DNA reads TGCAGCGGCGGACGGGGGGGCACAGATACGCAGTATTTT. Protein: CSGGRGGTDTQYF. The genes are TRBV29-1 and TRBJ2-3, with TRBD2 identical over 7 bases. The V segment lost 7 bases and the J segment 1 base; nucleotides outside the gene matches: 5. This CDR3 comprises 13 residues. CDR1 and CDR2 (germline): SQVTM, ANQGSEA.

This clone was counted between two and nine times. This sequence joins TRBV25-1 and TRBJ2-2, with D possibly being TRBD1 (6 bases). The CDR3 totals 17 residues. Per germline, CDR1 MGHDK and CDR2 SYGVNS. The ends were cut back, 2 bases at V and 4 bases at J, with 17 bases in the middle. The CDR3 DNA follows: TGTGCCAGCAGTGAACCTAACAGGGCCGAGGGCACCGGGGAGCTGTTTTTT. Encoded protein: CASSEPNRAEGTGELFF.

This clone was seen a few times. The V gene is TRBV29-1, the J gene TRBJ2-4, with D possibly matching TRBD1 (6 bases). CDR3 size: 16 residues. V was clipped by 2 bases and J by 2 bases, with 16 bases between them. From germline, CDR1 is SQVTM and CDR2 ANQGSEA. The CDR3 is CSVETLITGSKNIQYF. The CDR3 nucleotides are TGCAGCGTTGAAACCCTAATTACAGGGTCCAAAAACATTCAGTACTTC.

The chain uses TRBV5-4 and TRBJ2-7; D uncertain. Trimming took off 5 bases at V and 5 bases at J, with 8 bases between the two ends. The CDR3 length is 11 residues. Germline assignment: CDR1 SGHNT and CDR2 YYREEE (reference sequence). CDR3 in amino acids: CASSLGNEQYF. The CDR3 bases are TGTGCCAGCAGTTTAGGCAACGAGCAGTACTTC.

The chain uses TRBV6-5 and TRBJ2-4; TRBD1 agrees at 10 bases. Trimming at V came to 6 bases and at J to 7 bases, leaving 3 bases not matched to a gene. The CDR3 has 13 amino acids. In germline, CDR1 is MNHEY, CDR2 SVGAGI. CDR3 nucleotide sequence: TGTGCCAGCAGGACAGGGGGCGCGAACATTCAGTACTTC. It translates to CASRTGGANIQYF.

The chain carries TRBV7-6 and TRBJ1-3, with TRBD1 matching 8 bases. V was pared by 1 base and J by 3 bases, with 11 bases of the junction left unmatched. The CDR3 is 18 residues long. CDR1 and CDR2 from the germline V gene are SGHVS and FNYEAQ. The DNA of the CDR3 is TGTGCCAGCAGCTTAGTTTGGGCCAGGGGGCGAAATGGAAACACCATATATTTT. It is translated as CASSLVWARGRNGNTIYF.

This clone was seen more than once but under ten times. The CDR3 bases are TGTGCCAGCATCTCGGAGGCTGGTGTTTACGAGCAGTACTTC. It specifies CASISEAGVYEQYF. The rearrangement links TRBV25-1 to TRBJ2-7; the D gene is possibly TRBD2 (5 bases). V was shortened by 7 bases and J by 4 bases, with 17 bases between the two germline ends. The length of the CDR3 is 14 residues. From germline, CDR1 is MGHDK and CDR2 SYGVNS.

The V gene is TRBV29-1, the J gene TRBJ1-2, with D perhaps TRBD1 (5 bases). CDR1 and CDR2 (germline): SQVTM, ANQGSEA. This CDR3 has 13 amino acids. V was shortened by 2 bases and J by 8 bases, with 15 bases between the two germline ends. This chain's CDR3 is CSVETSRGRGYTF. The DNA of the CDR3 is TGCAGCGTTGAAACATCAAGGGGCCGGGGCTACACCTTC.